These T cell receptor beta chains were read from a single sample in a study of glioma-infiltrating T cells. TCRdb re-called the multiplex PCR reads with MiXCR, one entry per CDR3 protein. This sample has approximately 120,000 distinct CDR3 sequences, with under 30% found just once. The sequencing input was glioma tissue, nonneoplastic brain tissue, or PBMCs (not recorded which). The source of these receptors is a human donor with low-grade glioma or glioblastoma, undergoing nonglioma brain surgery, or in good health (not recorded which). Each CDR3 is given with its conserved first and last residue. A D gene is named only where the DNA matches it firmly. Some rows mark clone size as missing; the rest say once, few, many or name a class of expanded clone.

clone size: many
J gene: TRBJ2-1
V gene: TRBV12-3/TRBV12-4
D gene: TRBD2
CDR3 DNA: TGTGCCAGCAGTTTTAGCGGGGGGTTGAATGAGCAGTTCTTC
CDR3 protein: CASSFSGGLNEQFF

clone size: once
J gene: TRBJ2-1
V gene: TRBV11-3
D gene: TRBD2
CDR3 DNA: TGTTCCAGCAGAACTTCAAACGGCGGGGGGTACAATGAGCAGTTCTTC
CDR3 protein: CSSRTSNGGGYNEQFF

clone size: many
J gene: TRBJ2-5
V gene: TRBV6-5
D gene: TRBD2
CDR3 DNA: TGTGCCAGCAGTTACCTGAGTAGCGGGAGAGGTGGGGAGACCCAGTACTTC
CDR3 protein: CASSYLSSGRGGETQYF

clone size: many
J gene: TRBJ1-1
V gene: TRBV20-1
D gene: TRBD1
CDR3 DNA: TGCAGTGCTAGAGATCGGGGAACAGGGGGTACTGAAGCTTTCTTT
CDR3 protein: CSARDRGTGGTEAFF

clone size: many
J gene: TRBJ2-3
V gene: TRBV5-6
D gene: TRBD2
CDR3 DNA: TGTGCCAGCAGCGCTGGGACTAGCGGCACAGATACGCAGTATTTT
CDR3 protein: CASSAGTSGTDTQYF

clone size: many
J gene: TRBJ2-5
V gene: TRBV6-1
D gene: TRBD1
CDR3 DNA: TGTGCCAGCGGTAAAGACAGGGTAAAAGAGACCCAGTACTTC
CDR3 protein: CASGKDRVKETQYF

clone size: many
J gene: TRBJ2-1
V gene: TRBV7-7
D gene: .
CDR3 DNA: TGTGCTAGCAGCCCAGGAGGGCCAGATGAGCAGTTCTTC
CDR3 protein: CASSPGGPDEQFF

clone size: few
J gene: TRBJ2-7
V gene: TRBV25-1
D gene: TRBD2
CDR3 DNA: TGTGCCAGCAGTGGAGGCCCAGGGGAGCCAGCGGGAGCCGAGCAGTACTTC
CDR3 protein: CASSGGPGEPAGAEQYF

clone size: .
J gene: TRBJ2-3
V gene: TRBV6-1
D gene: TRBD2
CDR3 DNA: TGTGCCAGCAGCCTTGGTAGCGGGGGGACTAGCGGGAGATGGGATACGCAGTATTTT
CDR3 protein: CASSLGSGGTSGRWDTQYF

clone size: few
J gene: TRBJ1-2
V gene: TRBV7-2
D gene: .
CDR3 DNA: TGTGCCAGCAGCCCGTCGCGAGAGGCGATATCTAACTATGGCTACACCTTC
CDR3 protein: CASSPSREAISNYGYTF

clone size: many
J gene: TRBJ1-1
V gene: TRBV6-2/TRBV6-3
D gene: .
CDR3 DNA: TGTGCCAGCAGCTTCTTACAAGAGAACACTGAAGCTTTCTTT
CDR3 protein: CASSFLQENTEAFF

clone size: .
J gene: TRBJ1-1
V gene: TRBV7-9
D gene: TRBD1
CDR3 DNA: TGTGCCAGCAGCTCCGAGGGGGCCGGGAACACTGAAGCTTTCTTT
CDR3 protein: CASSSEGAGNTEAFF

clone size: .
J gene: TRBJ1-1
V gene: TRBV15
D gene: .
CDR3 DNA: TGTGCCACCAGCGCTATCGACAGCCCCCCCGCTGCAGCTTGCTTT
CDR3 protein: CATSAIDSPPAAACF

clone size: many
J gene: TRBJ2-1
V gene: TRBV6-1
D gene: .
CDR3 DNA: TGTGCCAGCAGACCCTTCGGTGGTTCCTACAATGAGCAGTTCTTC
CDR3 protein: CASRPFGGSYNEQFF

clone size: many
J gene: TRBJ2-7
V gene: TRBV6-6
D gene: TRBD1
CDR3 DNA: TGTGCCAGCAGTTACACGGGGACAGGACTCTTCGAGCAGTACTTC
CDR3 protein: CASSYTGTGLFEQYF

clone size: many
J gene: TRBJ2-1
V gene: TRBV2
D gene: .
CDR3 DNA: TGTGCCAGCAGTGCCCAACTAGCCCAGGAGTACAATGAGCAGTTCTTC
CDR3 protein: CASSAQLAQEYNEQFF

clone size: .
J gene: TRBJ1-1
V gene: TRBV20-1
D gene: TRBD1
CDR3 DNA: TGCAGTGCTAGGGGACAGGTTTACACTGAAGCTTTCTTT
CDR3 protein: CSARGQVYTEAFF

clone size: few
J gene: TRBJ1-1
V gene: TRBV29-1
D gene: .
CDR3 DNA: TGCAGCGTCTTGGGGCAGGGGCGACGGTTTGACACTGAAGCTTTCTTT
CDR3 protein: CSVLGQGRRFDTEAFF

clone size: many
J gene: TRBJ2-5
V gene: TRBV2
D gene: TRBD2
CDR3 DNA: TGTGCCAGCAGTGAACTAGCGGATATTCAAGAGACCCAGTACTTC
CDR3 protein: CASSELADIQETQYF

clone size: medium-sized
J gene: TRBJ1-5
V gene: TRBV6-2/TRBV6-3
D gene: .
CDR3 DNA: TGTGCCAGCAGTGGGGGAAATCAGCCCCAGCATTTT
CDR3 protein: CASSGGNQPQHF

clone size: few
J gene: TRBJ2-3
V gene: TRBV3-1
D gene: .
CDR3 DNA: TGTGCCAGCAGCCCCTCAGAAGATACGCAGTATTTT
CDR3 protein: CASSPSEDTQYF

clone size: many
J gene: TRBJ2-3
V gene: TRBV7-2
D gene: .
CDR3 DNA: TGTGCCAGCAGCTCCACTCGGCGCAGCACAGATACGCAGTATTTT
CDR3 protein: CASSSTRRSTDTQYF

clone size: many
J gene: TRBJ2-3
V gene: TRBV28
D gene: TRBD2
CDR3 DNA: TGTGCCAGCAGTTTCAATCCGGGACTAGCGGGAGCTAGCACAGATACGCAGTATTTT
CDR3 protein: CASSFNPGLAGASTDTQYF

clone size: many
J gene: TRBJ2-1
V gene: TRBV11-2
D gene: TRBD2
CDR3 DNA: TGTGCCAGCAGCTTACAAGCTCTTAGCGGGAGGCCCCTCAATGAGCAGTTCTTC
CDR3 protein: CASSLQALSGRPLNEQFF

clone size: many
J gene: TRBJ1-1
V gene: TRBV28
D gene: .
CDR3 DNA: TGTGCCAGCAGTTTATGGGAGGGGGGTGAAGCTTTCTTT
CDR3 protein: CASSLWEGGEAFF

clone size: many
J gene: TRBJ1-2
V gene: TRBV7-9
D gene: .
CDR3 DNA: TGTGCCAGCAGCTTACTGGAATATGGCTACACCTTC
CDR3 protein: CASSLLEYGYTF

clone size: many
J gene: TRBJ1-1
V gene: TRBV10-3
D gene: .
CDR3 DNA: TGTGCCATCAGAGGACAGCCTGGCACTGAAGCTTTCTTT
CDR3 protein: CAIRGQPGTEAFF

clone size: many
J gene: TRBJ1-1
V gene: TRBV20-1
D gene: TRBD1
CDR3 DNA: TGCAGTGCTAGAGGGATCAGGGGGGATTTCACTGAAGCTTTCTTT
CDR3 protein: CSARGIRGDFTEAFF

clone size: many
J gene: TRBJ2-1
V gene: TRBV6-1
D gene: .
CDR3 DNA: TGTGCCAGCAGTTTTGGCGTAGTGGGCAATGAGCAGTTCTTC
CDR3 protein: CASSFGVVGNEQFF

clone size: many
J gene: TRBJ1-1
V gene: TRBV7-2
D gene: TRBD1
CDR3 DNA: TGTGCCAGCACCCAACAGGGGCAACTGAACACTGAAGCTTTCTTT
CDR3 protein: CASTQQGQLNTEAFF